This entry is about one TCR beta chain. This record belongs to a study of blood T cell repertoires in COVID-19. Looking at the study overall: Samples came from the United States, Italy and Spain, spanning acute and convalescent COVID-19. T cells, B-cell-depleted T cells, or PBMCs supplied cDNA or gDNA.

Authors' data handling: Amplification with reference gene primers provided the estimates of nucleated cell counts. The data were produced by immunoSEQ multiplex PCR, yet TCRdb's version contains in-frame clones alone and is incomplete. V, J and clone size were drawn from that table, and D and trimming were deduced from the DNA. Altogether 88,000 or so clones are present, roughly 80% being singletons, with the ten largest covering 24%. CDR1 MGHDK and CDR2 SYGVNS come from the germline V gene. V lost 1 base and J lost 4, with 14 bases in between. The CDR3 runs to 16 residues. The chain combines TRBV25-1 with TRBJ1-5; maybe TRBD1 (5 bases). The specimen sequenced was peripheral blood. The sequence came from a human donor in a cohort sampled during active COVID-19. The CDR3 sequence is CASSESRVEINQPQHF. The CDR3 nucleotides read TGTGCCAGCAGTGAATCCAGGGTCGAAATAAATCAGCCCCAGCATTTT.